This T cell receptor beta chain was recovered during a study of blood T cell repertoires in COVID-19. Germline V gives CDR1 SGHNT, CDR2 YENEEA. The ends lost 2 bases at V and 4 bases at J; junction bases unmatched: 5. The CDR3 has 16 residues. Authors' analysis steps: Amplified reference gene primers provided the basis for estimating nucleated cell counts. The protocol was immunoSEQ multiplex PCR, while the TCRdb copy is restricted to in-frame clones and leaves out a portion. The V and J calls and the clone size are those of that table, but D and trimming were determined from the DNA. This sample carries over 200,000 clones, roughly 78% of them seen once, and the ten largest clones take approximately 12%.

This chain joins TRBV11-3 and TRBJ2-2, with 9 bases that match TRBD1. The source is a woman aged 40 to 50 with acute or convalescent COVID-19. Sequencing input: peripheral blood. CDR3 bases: TGTGCCAGCAGCTTACGGACAGGGGCGGGCACCGGGGAGCTGTTTTTT. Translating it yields CASSLRTGAGTGELFF. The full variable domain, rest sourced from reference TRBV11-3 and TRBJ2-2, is EAGVVQSPRYKIIEKKQPVAFWCNPISGHNTLYWYLQNLGQGPELLIRYENEEAVDDSQLPKDRFSAERLKGVDSTLKIQPAELGDSAVYLCASSLRTGAGTGELFFGEGSRLTVL.